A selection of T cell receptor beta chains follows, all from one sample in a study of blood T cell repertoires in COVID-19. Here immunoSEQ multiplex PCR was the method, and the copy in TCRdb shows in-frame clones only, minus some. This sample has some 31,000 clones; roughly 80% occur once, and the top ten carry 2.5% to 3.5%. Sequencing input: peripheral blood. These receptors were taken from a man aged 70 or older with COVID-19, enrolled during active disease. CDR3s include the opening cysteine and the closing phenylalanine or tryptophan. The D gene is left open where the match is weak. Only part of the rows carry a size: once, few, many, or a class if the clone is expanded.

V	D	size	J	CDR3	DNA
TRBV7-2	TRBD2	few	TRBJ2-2	CASSRVAGTNTGELFF	TGTGCCAGCAGCAGAGTAGCGGGTACGAACACCGGGGAGCTGTTTTTT
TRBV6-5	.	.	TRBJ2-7	CASSLGRHEQYF	TGTGCCAGCTCCTTGGGGCGGCACGAGCAGTACTTC
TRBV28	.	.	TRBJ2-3	CASLGARSFSDTQYF	TGTGCCAGTTTAGGGGCTCGGTCGTTTTCGGATACGCAGTATTTT
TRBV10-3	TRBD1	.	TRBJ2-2	CATGQGMANTGELFF	TGTGCCACGGGACAGGGAATGGCGAACACCGGGGAGCTGTTTTTT
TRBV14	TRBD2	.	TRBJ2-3	CASSLRGADTQYF	TGTGCCAGCAGCCTCCGGGGGGCAGATACGCAGTATTTT
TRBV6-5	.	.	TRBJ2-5	CASIFRERETQYF	TGTGCCAGCATCTTCCGGGAGAGAGAGACCCAGTACTTC
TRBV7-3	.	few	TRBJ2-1	CASSLSRAAGNEQFF	TGTGCCAGCAGCTTAAGCCGAGCTGCGGGGAATGAGCAGTTCTTC
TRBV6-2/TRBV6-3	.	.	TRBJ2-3	CASSYESGGADTQYF	TGTGCCAGCAGTTACGAATCAGGAGGGGCAGATACGCAGTATTTT
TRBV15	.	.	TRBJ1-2	CATSGFEGSVSGYTF	TGTGCCACCAGTGGATTTGAGGGCAGCGTATCTGGCTACACCTTC
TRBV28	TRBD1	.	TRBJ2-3	CASRSTGLDTQYF	TGTGCCAGCAGGTCGACAGGGTTAGATACGCAGTATTTT
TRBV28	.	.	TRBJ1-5	CASSSGSGNQPQHF	TGTGCCAGCAGTTCGGGGAGTGGCAATCAGCCCCAGCATTTT
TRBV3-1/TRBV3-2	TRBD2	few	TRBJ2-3	CASSLAGRGHTDTQYF	TGTGCCAGCAGCCTTGCCGGGAGGGGCCACACAGATACGCAGTATTTT
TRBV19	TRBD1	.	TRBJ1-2	CASIPRAGTGGFGYTF	TGTGCCAGTATCCCCAGGGCGGGGACAGGGGGTTTTGGCTACACCTTC
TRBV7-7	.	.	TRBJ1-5	CASSFAEGQPQHF	TGTGCTAGCAGCTTCGCCGAGGGTCAGCCCCAGCATTTT
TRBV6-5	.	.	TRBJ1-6	CASSYDRASPLHF	TGTGCCAGCAGTTACGACAGAGCCTCACCCCTCCACTTT
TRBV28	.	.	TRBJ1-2	CASSLLGPSYGYTF	TGTGCCAGCAGTTTATTGGGGCCATCCTATGGCTACACCTTC
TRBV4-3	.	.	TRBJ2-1	CASSQAGSGNEQFF	TGCGCCAGCAGCCAGGCGGGAAGTGGAAATGAGCAGTTCTTC
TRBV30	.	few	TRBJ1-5	CAWSLAHNQPQHF	TGTGCCTGGAGTTTAGCGCACAATCAGCCCCAGCATTTT
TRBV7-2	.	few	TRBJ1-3	CASSLYWTEGSGNTIYF	TGTGCCAGCAGCTTATATTGGACAGAAGGATCTGGAAACACCATATATTTT
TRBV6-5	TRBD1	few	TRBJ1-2	CATRTGETGYTF	TGTGCCACTAGGACAGGGGAAACTGGCTACACCTTC
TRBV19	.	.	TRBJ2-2	CASSILDRDTGELFF	TGTGCCAGTAGTATTCTAGACAGAGACACCGGGGAGCTGTTTTTT
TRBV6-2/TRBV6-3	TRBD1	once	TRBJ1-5	CASSFVFNRGLQPQHF	TGTGCCAGCAGTTTTGTCTTCAATAGGGGGCTACAGCCCCAGCATTTT